One sample yielded the 13 T cell receptor beta chains listed below, sequenced in a study of metastatic and nonmetastatic thyroid tumors. TCRdb reprocessed the PCR reads using MiXCR. The sample yields tens of thousands of clones, roughly a sixth seen once. Every patient was untreated before thyroid surgery. Sequenced: adjacent normal tissue. These receptors all stem from a male donor with papillary thyroid cancer or a benign thyroid nodule (not recorded which). Some clones in this sample may be carry-over from other donors' samples.

This rearrangement joins TRBV20-1 to TRBJ1-5, with 7 bases identical to TRBD1. The V segment lost 2 bases and the J segment 2 bases; nucleotides outside the gene matches: 9. CDR3 length: 16 amino acids. From germline, CDR1 is DFQATT and CDR2 SNEGSKA (reference sequence). The CDR3 spells CSARCGTGEGNQPQHF. The CDR3 DNA is TGCAGTGCTAGATGTGGTACAGGGGAAGGCAATCAGCCCCAGCATTTT.

Turning to this clone: One end of the junction fails to match germline, which may point to a read error. This chain uses TRBV5-1 with TRBJ1-5, with D tentatively TRBD1 (5 bases). From germline, CDR1 is SGHRS and CDR2 YFSETQ. The CDR3 extends over 15 amino acids. This CDR3 reads CVSIAGEFSNQPQHF. The CDR3 nucleotides are TGCGTCAGCATCGCGGGGGAGTTTAGCAATCAGCCCCAGCATTTT.

This clone ranks as medium-sized (0.01 to 0.1%). V usage is TRBV6-6 and J usage is TRBJ1-2; 7 positions match TRBD1. The CDR3 covers 17 residues. From germline, CDR1 is MNHNY and CDR2 SVGAGI (reference sequence). The ends lost 2 bases at V and 4 bases at J; junction bases unmatched: 13. The CDR3 loop reads CASSYGYRDRRPYGYTF. The CDR3 DNA sequence: TGTGCCAGCAGTTACGGATACCGGGACAGAAGACCCTATGGCTACACCTTC.

The chain combines TRBV20-1 with TRBJ2-7, with 11 bases that match TRBD2. Germline V gene lookup returns CDR1 DFQATT and CDR2 SNEGSKA (reference sequence). The CDR3 length is 12 residues. The CDR3 here is CGGRTSGREQYV. CDR3 sequence (DNA): TGCGGTGGGAGGACTAGCGGGCGAGAGCAGTACGTC.

By share of the sample, this clone is medium-sized. The V and J genes are TRBV2 and TRBJ1-5; D is undetermined. The germline V gene has CDR1 SNHLY and CDR2 FYNNEI. This CDR3 has 14 residues. The ends were cut back, 2 bases at V and 1 base at J, with 6 bases in the middle. CDR3 region: CASSEIWSNQPQHF. For the CDR3, the DNA is TGTGCCAGCAGTGAAATCTGGAGCAATCAGCCCCAGCATTTT.

The rearrangement links TRBV6-1 to TRBJ2-3; D gene unclear. Trimming removed 7 bases from V and 2 bases from J, with 19 bases in between. Germline V CDR1 and CDR2: MNHNS, SASEGT. This CDR3 spans 16 amino acids. DNA of the CDR3: TGTGCCAGCATTGAGACCCCCAGTGGTCTCACAGATACGCAGTATTTT. This sequence encodes CASIETPSGLTDTQYF.

The gene calls are TRBV5-1 and TRBJ2-2; either TRBD1 or TRBD2 may fit D (6 bases each). This CDR3 has 12 residues. V gave up 4 bases and J gave up 13 bases, with 14 bases separating them. From germline, CDR1 is SGHRS and CDR2 YFSETQ. The CDR3 protein is CASSIYREVLFF. The CDR3 coding sequence is TGCGCCAGCAGCATCTACAGGGAGGTGCTGTTTTTT.

The chain carries TRBV5-6 and TRBJ2-7, with a tentative D call TRBD1 (5 bases). Germline-derived CDR1 and CDR2 are SGHDT and YYEEEE. The V end lost 1 base, the J end lost 2 bases, and 16 bases lay between the germline ends. This CDR3 region has 16 residues. The CDR3 here is CASSLKGYRSTYEQYV. CDR3 DNA sequence: TGTGCCAGCAGCTTGAAGGGGTACAGGTCAACCTACGAGCAGTACGTC.

This clone is deemed medium-sized. The chain couples TRBV5-1 to TRBJ2-3, with 8 positions matching TRBD2. The V gene end was trimmed by 2 bases and the J gene end by 2 bases; junction bases not matched to a gene: 13. CDR3 length equals 18 residues. The germline gives CDR1 SGHRS, CDR2 YFSETQ. The CDR3 loop is CASSFRTSSPTITDTQYF. In nucleotides, the CDR3 is TGCGCCAGCAGCTTCCGGACTAGCTCCCCCACCATCACAGATACGCAGTATTTT.

This clone was picked up many times. The genes are TRBV11-2 and TRBJ2-1; TRBD1 aligns across 9 bases. V shed 6 bases, J shed 9 bases, and the junction held 3 bases outside the gene matches. CDR1 is SGHAT and CDR2 is FQNNGV in the germline V gene. The CDR3 loop spans 12 amino acids. CDR3: CASRPQGAEQFF. The CDR3 nucleotides are TGTGCCAGCAGGCCACAGGGGGCTGAGCAGTTCTTC.

There are many counts of this clone. V is TRBV19 and J is TRBJ2-2; 7 nucleotides agree with TRBD2. There are 16 residues in the CDR3. V dropped 6 bases and J dropped 1; count of bases not matched to a gene: 8. Germline values: CDR1 LNHDA, CDR2 SQIVND (reference sequence). In nucleotides, the CDR3 is TGTGCCAGTAGAATCCACACGGGAGGGAACACCGGGGAGCTGTTTTTT. Residues: CASRIHTGGNTGELFF.

The chain couples TRBV11-3 to TRBJ2-1; the D is unclear. The CDR3 is 12 amino acids. V gave up 1 base and J gave up 13 bases, with 11 bases separating them. Germline CDR1 reads SGHNT; CDR2 reads YENEEA. The CDR3 loop is CASSLGRWDQFF. Here the CDR3 DNA reads TGTGCCAGCAGCTTAGGAAGGTGGGATCAGTTCTTC.

By sample fraction, this clone is medium-sized (0.01 to 0.1%). This chain joins TRBV6-1 and TRBJ1-2; no clear D. Deletions cut 6 bases from V and 4 bases from J, with 18 bases between. Per the germline V gene, CDR1 is MNHNS and CDR2 is SASEGT. This CDR3 has 15 residues. The CDR3 region has the DNA TGTGCCAGCAGCCCCATCCAGTGGCCTGGCTATGGCTACACCTTC. Amino acid sequence: CASSPIQWPGYGYTF.